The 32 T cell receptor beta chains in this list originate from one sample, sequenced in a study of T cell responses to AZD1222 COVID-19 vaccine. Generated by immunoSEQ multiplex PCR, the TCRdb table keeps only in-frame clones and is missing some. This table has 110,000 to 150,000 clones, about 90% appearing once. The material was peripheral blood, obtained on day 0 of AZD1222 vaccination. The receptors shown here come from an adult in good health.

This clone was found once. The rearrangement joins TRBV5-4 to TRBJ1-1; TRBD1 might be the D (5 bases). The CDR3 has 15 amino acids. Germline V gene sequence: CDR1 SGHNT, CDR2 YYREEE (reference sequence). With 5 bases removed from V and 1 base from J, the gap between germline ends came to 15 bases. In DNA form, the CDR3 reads TGTGCCAGCAGGACCGGTTGGGGCACGAACACTGAAGCTTTCTTT. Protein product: CASRTGWGTNTEAFF.

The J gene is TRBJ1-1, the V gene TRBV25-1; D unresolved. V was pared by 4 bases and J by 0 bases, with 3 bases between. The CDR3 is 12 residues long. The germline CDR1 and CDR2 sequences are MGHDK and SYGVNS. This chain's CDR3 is CASSAVNTEAFF. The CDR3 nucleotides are TGTGCCAGCAGTGCAGTGAACACTGAAGCTTTCTTT.

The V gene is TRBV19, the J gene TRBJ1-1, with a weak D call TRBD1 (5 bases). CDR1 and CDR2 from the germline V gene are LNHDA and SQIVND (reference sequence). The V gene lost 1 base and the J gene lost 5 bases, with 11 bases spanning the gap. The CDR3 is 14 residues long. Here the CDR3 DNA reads TGTGCCAGTAGTATAGGCGGGGGAAGTACTGAAGCTTTCTTT. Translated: CASSIGGGSTEAFF.

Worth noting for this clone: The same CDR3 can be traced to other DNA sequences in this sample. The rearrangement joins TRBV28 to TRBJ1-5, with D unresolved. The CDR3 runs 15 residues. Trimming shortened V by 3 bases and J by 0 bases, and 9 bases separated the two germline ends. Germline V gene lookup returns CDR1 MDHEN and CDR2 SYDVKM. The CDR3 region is CASSFLLNSNQPQHF. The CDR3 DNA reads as TGTGCCAGCAGTTTTCTCCTGAATAGCAATCAGCCCCAGCATTTT.

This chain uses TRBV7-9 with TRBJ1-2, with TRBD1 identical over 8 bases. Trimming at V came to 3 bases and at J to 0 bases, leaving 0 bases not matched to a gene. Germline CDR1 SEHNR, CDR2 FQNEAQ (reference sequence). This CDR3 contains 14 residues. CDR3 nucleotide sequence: TGTGCCAGCAGCTTGACAGGGGCTAACTATGGCTACACCTTC. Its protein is CASSLTGANYGYTF.

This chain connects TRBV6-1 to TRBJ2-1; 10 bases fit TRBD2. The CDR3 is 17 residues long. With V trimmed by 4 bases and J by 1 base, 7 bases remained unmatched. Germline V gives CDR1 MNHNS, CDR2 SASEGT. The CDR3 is CASSGSPSGRSYNEQFF. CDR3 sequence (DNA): TGTGCCAGCAGTGGGTCCCCTAGCGGGAGATCCTACAATGAGCAGTTCTTC.

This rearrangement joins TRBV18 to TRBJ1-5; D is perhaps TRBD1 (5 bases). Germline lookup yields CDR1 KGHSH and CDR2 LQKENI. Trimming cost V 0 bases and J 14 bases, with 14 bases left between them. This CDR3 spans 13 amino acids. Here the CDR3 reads CASSPPTRAGKHF. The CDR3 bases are TGTGCCAGCTCACCACCAACCAGGGCAGGGAAGCATTTT.

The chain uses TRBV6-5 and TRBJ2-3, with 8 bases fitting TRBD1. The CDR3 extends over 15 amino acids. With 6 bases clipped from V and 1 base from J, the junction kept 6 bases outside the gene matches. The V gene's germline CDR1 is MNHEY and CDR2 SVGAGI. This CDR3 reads CASRMTGVRTDTQYF. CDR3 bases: TGTGCCAGCAGGATGACAGGGGTTCGCACAGATACGCAGTATTTT.

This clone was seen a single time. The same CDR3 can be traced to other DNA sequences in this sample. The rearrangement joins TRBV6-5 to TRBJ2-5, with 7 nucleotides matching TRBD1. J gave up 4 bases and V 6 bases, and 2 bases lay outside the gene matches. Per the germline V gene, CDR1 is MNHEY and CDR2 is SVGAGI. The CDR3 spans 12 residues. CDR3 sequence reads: CASRGGRETQYF. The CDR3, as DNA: TGTGCCAGCAGAGGGGGCCGAGAGACCCAGTACTTC.

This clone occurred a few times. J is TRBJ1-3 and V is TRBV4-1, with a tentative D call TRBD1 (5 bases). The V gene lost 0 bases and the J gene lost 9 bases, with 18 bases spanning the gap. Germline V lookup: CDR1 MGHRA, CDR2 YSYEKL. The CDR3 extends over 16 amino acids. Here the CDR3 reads CASSQDPRQAGGTIYF. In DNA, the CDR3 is TGCGCCAGCAGCCAAGATCCGCGGCAGGCCGGGGGCACCATATATTTT.

This CDR3 is CASSSGTATGNTIYF. CDR3 nucleotides: TGTGCCAGCAGCTCCGGGACGGCTACTGGAAACACCATATATTTT. This sequence joins TRBV5-4 and TRBJ1-3; weak D call: TRBD1 (5 bases). CDR1 is SGHNT, CDR2 YYREEE, per germline (reference sequence). V was trimmed by 3 bases and J by 2 bases, leaving 12 bases between them. CDR3 length equals 15 residues.

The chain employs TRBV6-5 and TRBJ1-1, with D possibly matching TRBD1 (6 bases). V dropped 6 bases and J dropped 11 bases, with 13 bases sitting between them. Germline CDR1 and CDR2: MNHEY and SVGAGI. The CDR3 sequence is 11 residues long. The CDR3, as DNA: TGTGCCAGCAGGAACAGGGATCTGGCTTTCTTT. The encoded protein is CASRNRDLAFF.

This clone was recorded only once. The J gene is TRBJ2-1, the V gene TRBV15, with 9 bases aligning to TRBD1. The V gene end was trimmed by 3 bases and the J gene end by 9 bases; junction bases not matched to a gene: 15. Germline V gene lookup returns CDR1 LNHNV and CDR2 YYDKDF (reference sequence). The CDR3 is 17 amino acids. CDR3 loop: CATSRETGTGLNSEQFF. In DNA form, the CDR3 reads TGTGCCACCAGCAGGGAGACCGGGACAGGGTTAAACAGTGAGCAGTTCTTC.

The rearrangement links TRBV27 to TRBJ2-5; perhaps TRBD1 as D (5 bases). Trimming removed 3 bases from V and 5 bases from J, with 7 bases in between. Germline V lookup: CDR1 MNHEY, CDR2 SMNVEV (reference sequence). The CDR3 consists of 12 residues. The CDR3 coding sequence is TGTGCCAGCAGTTTGGGGCGGGAGACCCAGTACTTC. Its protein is CASSLGRETQYF.

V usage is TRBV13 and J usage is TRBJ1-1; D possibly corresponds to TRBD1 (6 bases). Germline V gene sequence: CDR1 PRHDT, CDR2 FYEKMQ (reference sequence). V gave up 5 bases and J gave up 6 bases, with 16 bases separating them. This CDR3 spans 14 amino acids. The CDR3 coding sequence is TGTGCCAGCAGCCAACAGGGTACGGACGCTGAAGCTTTCTTT. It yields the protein CASSQQGTDAEAFF.

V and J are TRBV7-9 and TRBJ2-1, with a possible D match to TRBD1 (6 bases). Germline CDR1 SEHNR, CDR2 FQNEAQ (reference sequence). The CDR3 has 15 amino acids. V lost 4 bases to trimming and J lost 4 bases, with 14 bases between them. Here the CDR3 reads CASSSQGRRYNEQFF. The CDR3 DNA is TGTGCCAGCAGCTCTCAGGGGCGACGGTACAATGAGCAGTTCTTC.

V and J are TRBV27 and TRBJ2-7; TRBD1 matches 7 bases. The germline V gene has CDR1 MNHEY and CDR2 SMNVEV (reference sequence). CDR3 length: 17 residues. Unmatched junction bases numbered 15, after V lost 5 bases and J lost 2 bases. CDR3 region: CASSPRAGTAVAYEQYF. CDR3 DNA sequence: TGTGCCAGCAGTCCGCGGGCCGGGACAGCCGTGGCCTACGAGCAGTACTTC.

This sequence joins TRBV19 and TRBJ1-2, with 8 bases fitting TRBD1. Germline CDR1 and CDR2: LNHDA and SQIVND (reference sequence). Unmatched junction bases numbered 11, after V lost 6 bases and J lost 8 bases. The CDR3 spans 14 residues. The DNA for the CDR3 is TGTGCCAGTAGACGGACAGGGCCCTTCGGAGGCTACACCTTC. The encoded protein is CASRRTGPFGGYTF.

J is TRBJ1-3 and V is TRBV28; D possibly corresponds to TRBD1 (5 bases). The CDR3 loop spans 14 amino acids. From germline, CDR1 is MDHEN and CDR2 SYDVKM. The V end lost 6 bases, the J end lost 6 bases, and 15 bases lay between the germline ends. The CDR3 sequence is CASRWGDRLNTIYF. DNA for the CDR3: TGTGCCAGCAGGTGGGGTGACAGATTAAACACCATATATTTT.

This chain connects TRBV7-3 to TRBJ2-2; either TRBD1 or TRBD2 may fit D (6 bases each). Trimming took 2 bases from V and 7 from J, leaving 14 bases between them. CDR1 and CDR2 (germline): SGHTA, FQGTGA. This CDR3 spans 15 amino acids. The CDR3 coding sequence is TGTGCCAGCAGCTTAGGGCCGGGGGCTCACGGGGAGCTGTTTTTT. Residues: CASSLGPGAHGELFF. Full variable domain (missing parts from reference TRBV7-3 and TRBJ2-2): GAGVSQTPSNKVTEKGKYVELRCDPISGHTALYWYRQSLGQGPEFLIYFQGTGAADDSGLPNDRFFAVRPEGSVSTLKIQRTERGDSAVYLCASSLGPGAHGELFFGEGSRLTVL.

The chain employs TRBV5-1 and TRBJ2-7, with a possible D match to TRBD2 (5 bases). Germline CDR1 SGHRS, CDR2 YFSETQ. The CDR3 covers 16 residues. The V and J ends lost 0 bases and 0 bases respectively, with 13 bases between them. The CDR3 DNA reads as TGCGCCAGCAGCTTGGCCCCCGGGGTATCCTCCTACGAGCAGTACTTC. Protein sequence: CASSLAPGVSSYEQYF.

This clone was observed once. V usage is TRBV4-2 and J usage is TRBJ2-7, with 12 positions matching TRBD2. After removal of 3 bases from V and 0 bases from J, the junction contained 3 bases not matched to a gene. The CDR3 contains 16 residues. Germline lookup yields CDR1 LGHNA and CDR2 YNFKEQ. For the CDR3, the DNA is TGTGCCAGCAGCCATCTGACTAGCGGGAGCTCCTACGAGCAGTACTTC. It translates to CASSHLTSGSSYEQYF.

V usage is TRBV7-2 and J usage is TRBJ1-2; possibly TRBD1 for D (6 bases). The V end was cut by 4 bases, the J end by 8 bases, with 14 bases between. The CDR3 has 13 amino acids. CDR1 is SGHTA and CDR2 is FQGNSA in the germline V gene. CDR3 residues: CASSSDRTGGYTF. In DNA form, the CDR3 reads TGTGCCAGCAGCTCCGACAGGACGGGAGGCTACACCTTC.

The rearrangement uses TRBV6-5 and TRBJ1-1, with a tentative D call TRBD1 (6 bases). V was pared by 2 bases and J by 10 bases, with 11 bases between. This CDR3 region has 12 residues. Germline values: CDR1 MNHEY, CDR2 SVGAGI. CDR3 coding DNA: TGTGCCAGCAGTTACGTGGACAGCCCAGCTTTCTTT. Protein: CASSYVDSPAFF.

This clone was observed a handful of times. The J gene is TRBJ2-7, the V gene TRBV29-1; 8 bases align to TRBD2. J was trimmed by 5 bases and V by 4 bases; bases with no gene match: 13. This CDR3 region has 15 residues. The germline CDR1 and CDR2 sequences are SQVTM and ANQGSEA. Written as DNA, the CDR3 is TGCAGCGTTGGGGGAGCGGGAGAAGCACGAAACGAGCAGTACTTC. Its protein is CSVGGAGEARNEQYF.

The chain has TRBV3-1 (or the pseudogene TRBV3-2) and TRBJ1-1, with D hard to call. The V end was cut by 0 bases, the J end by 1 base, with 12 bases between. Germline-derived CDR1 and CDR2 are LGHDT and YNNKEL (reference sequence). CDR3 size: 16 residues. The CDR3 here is CASSQEWSGANTEAFF. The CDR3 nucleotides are TGTGCCAGCAGCCAAGAATGGTCCGGCGCGAACACTGAAGCTTTCTTT.

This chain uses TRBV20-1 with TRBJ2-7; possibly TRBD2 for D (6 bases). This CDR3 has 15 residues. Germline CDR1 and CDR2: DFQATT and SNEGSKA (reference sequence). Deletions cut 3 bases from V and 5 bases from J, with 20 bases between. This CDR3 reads CSASGGTGPRDEQYF. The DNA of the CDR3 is TGCAGTGCTAGTGGAGGGACGGGGCCGAGGGACGAGCAGTACTTC.

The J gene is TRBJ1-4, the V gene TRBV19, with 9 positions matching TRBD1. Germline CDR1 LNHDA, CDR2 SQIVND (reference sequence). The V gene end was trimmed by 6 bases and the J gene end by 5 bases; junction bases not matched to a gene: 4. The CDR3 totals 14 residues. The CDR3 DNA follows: TGTGCCAGTAGGGCCGGGACAGGGAATGAAAAACTGTTTTTT. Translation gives CASRAGTGNEKLFF.

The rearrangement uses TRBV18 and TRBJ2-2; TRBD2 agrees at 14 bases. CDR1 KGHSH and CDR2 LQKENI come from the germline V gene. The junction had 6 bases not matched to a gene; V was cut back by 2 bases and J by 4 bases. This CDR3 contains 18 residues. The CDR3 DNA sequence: TGTGCCAGCTCACCAAATGAGGGACTAGCGGGAGCCACCGGGGAGCTGTTTTTT. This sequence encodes CASSPNEGLAGATGELFF.

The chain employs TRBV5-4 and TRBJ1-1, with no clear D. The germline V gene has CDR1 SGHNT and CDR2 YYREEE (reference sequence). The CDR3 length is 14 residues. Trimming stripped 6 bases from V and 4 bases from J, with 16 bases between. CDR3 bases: TGTGCCAGCAAACCTGATCGCGGGAGCACTGAAGCTTTCTTT. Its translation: CASKPDRGSTEAFF. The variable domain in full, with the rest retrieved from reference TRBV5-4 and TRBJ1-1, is ETGVTQSPTHLIKTRGQQVTLRCSSQSGHNTVSWYQQALGQGPQFIFQYYREEENGRGNFPPRFSGLQFPNYSSELNVNALELDDSALYLCASKPDRGSTEAFFGQGTRLTVV.

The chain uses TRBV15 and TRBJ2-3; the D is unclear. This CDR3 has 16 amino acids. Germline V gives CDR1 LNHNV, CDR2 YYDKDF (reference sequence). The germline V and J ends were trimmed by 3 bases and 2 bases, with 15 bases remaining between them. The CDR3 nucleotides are TGTGCCACCAGCAGGAGCCAGGAGTTGAACACAGATACGCAGTATTTT. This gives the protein CATSRSQELNTDTQYF.

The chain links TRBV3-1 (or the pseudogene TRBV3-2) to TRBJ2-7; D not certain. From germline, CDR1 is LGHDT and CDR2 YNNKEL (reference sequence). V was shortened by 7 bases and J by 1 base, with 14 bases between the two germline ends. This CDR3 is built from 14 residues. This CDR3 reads CASNLCFRSYEQYF. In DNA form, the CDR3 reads TGTGCCAGCAACCTCTGTTTTCGTTCCTACGAGCAGTACTTC.